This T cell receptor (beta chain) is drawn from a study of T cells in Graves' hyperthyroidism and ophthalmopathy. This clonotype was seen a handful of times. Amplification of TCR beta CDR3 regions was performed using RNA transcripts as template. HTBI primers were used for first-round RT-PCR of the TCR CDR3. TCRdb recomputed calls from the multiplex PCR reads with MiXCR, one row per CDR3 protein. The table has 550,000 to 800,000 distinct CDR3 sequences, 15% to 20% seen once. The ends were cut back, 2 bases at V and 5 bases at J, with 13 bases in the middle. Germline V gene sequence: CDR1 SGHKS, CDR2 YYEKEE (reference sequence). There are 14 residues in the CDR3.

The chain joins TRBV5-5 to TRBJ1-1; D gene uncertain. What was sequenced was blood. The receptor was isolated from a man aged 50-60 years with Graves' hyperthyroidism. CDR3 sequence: CASSLSGFGTEAFF. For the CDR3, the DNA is TGTGCCAGCAGCTTATCGGGATTTGGGACTGAAGCTTTCTTT.